What follows is one T cell receptor beta chain and its context. Its antigen is currently not known. Per-base qualities were not stored, and no clone one base away is much larger. The method was the immunoSEQ multiplex PCR assay. For the multiplex PCR, a mixture combining 60 forward primers for TCR Vbeta segments and 13 reverse primers for TCR Jbeta segments was used. The CDR3 region of rearranged TCR beta genes was amplified from genomic DNA by a multiplex PCR assay. On the Illumina HiSeq System, the amplified TCR beta libraries were sequenced as 87-base-pair reads. The authors processed their data as follows. A later analysis counted 75 million to 100 million unique TCR beta chains across the 640 or so repertoires, and some 11 million of these chains were shared by at least two donors. Raw reads were error-corrected and collapsed into unique sequences by a nearest-neighbor algorithm in which closely related sequences were merged to remove PCR and sequencing errors. CDR3 sequences were aligned to IMGT reference sequences to assign V, D and J gene segments. For a sequence to be retained, a match of at least six nucleotides was required to both a V gene segment and a J gene segment. A rearrangement was called productive if the CDR3 had no stop codons and remained in frame with V and J, and every other rearrangement was called non-productive. Following IMGT convention, CDR3 was defined as the stretch from the second conserved V-encoded cysteine up to the conserved J-encoded phenylalanine. The earlier analysis of about 590 of the donors excluded sequences that lacked an unambiguous match to a single V gene segment. An earlier analysis of around 600 of the donors classified V segments as functional when productive rearrangements were above 56.7% and as segregating when the standard deviation between donors was above 5%. A statistical classification framework was built for diagnosing cytomegalovirus status from the catalog of TCR beta chain sequences. In a later analysis, V and J genes were assigned by comparing TCR nucleotide sequences against IMGT/GENE-DB human TR gene sequences. A later analysis assigned CDR3 sequences and most-parsimonious VDJ recombination scenarios with the TCRdist pipeline. In a later analysis, each TCR beta chain was defined by its CDR3 amino acid sequence together with its V-gene family, and reads lacking a unique V-gene family were excluded. A later analysis removed 550 to 700 highly shared, low-generation-probability nucleotide sequences to deal with suspected cross-contamination and a sequencing artifact. A later analysis calculated a clonal expansion index for each public chain from normalized within-repertoire ranks of inferred template counts. In a later analysis, generation probabilities were computed using a VDJ recombination model fitted to out-of-frame rearrangements, and the results were checked against IGoR. Hypergeometric tests were used in a later analysis to score TCR-TCR, TCR-HLA and TCR-CMV co-occurrence, with a repertoire-size bias correction applied to the TCR pairs. In a later analysis, false discovery rates were estimated by permuting HLA or CMV assignments 20 times. In a later analysis, co-occurring TCRs were grouped with DBSCAN, and TCRdist sequence similarity was added when clustering was performed within HLA-allele-positive subsets. Repertoires with fewer than 30,000 or more than 120,000 public chains, plus five repertoires with anomalous nucleotide sharing, were excluded from co-occurrence clustering. TCRdb's version of the immuneACCESS table is confined to in-frame rearrangements and falls short of the full clone set. An unresolved V gene accounts for under half of the shortfall where checked; the remainder is of unknown origin. The V and J calls and the clone size are those of that table, but D and trimming were determined from the DNA. The sample profile shows more than 95,000 clones; more than 75% of them were found once. The ten biggest clones cover approximately 5% of the sample.

The cohort consisted of approximately 690 healthy bone marrow donors. At the time of sampling, all cohort members were nominally healthy, though unrecorded immune exposures were likely present. The donor was CMV seropositive and was included in the group of 250 to 300 seropositive cohort members. A peripheral blood sample was collected from each donor, and TCR beta sequencing was performed on peripheral blood mononuclear cells. Genomic DNA extraction from the blood cell samples was performed with the Qiagen DNeasy Blood Extraction Kit. The CDR3 numbers 15 residues from cysteine through phenylalanine. The entry retains the CDR3 DNA only, 45 bases that are in frame from base 1. Trimmed from V: 6 bases; trimmed from J: 4 bases; junction bases lacking a gene match: 9. Reading the germline V gene gives CDR1 MDHEN and CDR2 SYDVKM. The entry originates in a study of cytomegalovirus exposure and HLA in healthy donors (dated by TCRdb to 2017 to 2019). Background on the whole study: In an earlier analysis of under 750 of the donors, about 260 Gb of sequence data and 90 million to 130 million unique TCR beta sequences from about 179 million T cells were reported. To predict cytomegalovirus infection status, the study combined high-throughput TCR immunosequencing, statistical association of individual TCRs with disease status, and machine learning. A later genetic analysis used genome-wide SNP genotypes for about 60% of the roughly 700 donors, treating that subset as a discovery cohort. Among about 410 genotyped donors of the cohort, an average of around 250,000 unique TCR beta nucleotide sequences was sequenced per donor, of which roughly 17% were non-productive. The study used immunosequencing to profile the T cell repertoires of several hundred subjects and linked those repertoires to cytomegalovirus serostatus. All discovery cohort repertoires had been generated using a single sequencing platform. An early release that covered about 600 HLA-typed donors contained approximately 300 gigabases of sequencing data and approximately 85 million unique TCR sequences. A later analysis re-analyzed previously published TCR beta repertoires from 500 to 700 donors and added high-resolution HLA genotyping to study TCR occurrence patterns. The genetic ancestry cluster associated with self-reported Caucasian donors included 81% of the roughly 360 genotyped donors. Donor age, sex, ethnicity and CMV serostatus were compiled together with the repertoire data. In addition to the first cohort of about 650 subjects, a separate validation cohort of about 120 different subjects was used. Several DR-DQ haplotypes were handled as single units for association and clustering, since linkage in the cohort was strong. Both class I and class II loci were covered by HLA typing, at four-digit resolution. To decide whether each TCR beta V gene segment behaved as functional or pseudogenic, an earlier analysis of fewer than 750 of the donors relied on high-throughput TCR beta sequencing. Rather than drawing on any new phenotypic data, the later analysis identified candidate immune exposures from TCR beta sequences and the way those sequences occurred across donors. The study aimed to test whether cataloging public T cell receptors could reveal signatures of past pathogen exposure. Typing coverage differed by locus: A, B, C, DRB1 and DQB1 were typed in roughly 629-630 donors, DQA1 in 522, DPA1 in 600 to 610, and DPB1 in just under 490.

The investigation overall reported the following: In a later analysis, TCR association rates were found to vary across HLA loci, with the most associated TCRs seen for DRB1 alleles and the fewest for HLA-C alleles. It was suggested by the authors that the approach could potentially be generalized to other disease states and immunological phenotypes. Roughly 15 rarely observed V segments, including chromosome 9 orphons, were excluded from the earlier analysis of approximately 500 of the donors because counts were too low. A later genetic analysis reported fewer N-insertions in productive TCRs among donors in an Asian-associated ancestry cluster than the roughly 650-donor mean. A later analysis found that most CMV-associated TCR beta chains appeared HLA-restricted, with HLA associations seemingly driven largely by CMV exposure. Compared with equally common non-associated chains, HLA-associated TCR beta chains in a later analysis were more clonally expanded and had lower generation probabilities. The study listed 170 or so TCR beta chains as associated with cytomegalovirus. Presence/absence analyses assumed roughly uniform sequencing depth across donors, an assumption that may not hold. A later analysis associated about 16,000 TCR beta sequences with specific HLA alleles at a false discovery rate of 0.05. For the cohort, immune exposure information was limited to CMV serostatus. Only TCR beta chains were sequenced in this cohort, and the absence of alpha or paired-chain data limited detectable features. In an earlier analysis of some 640 of the donors, most TCR beta V segments were observed in productive rearrangements about 90% or about 30% of the time, broadly matching IMGT annotations. A further reported finding was that TCR beta sequences accurately predicted the HLA-A and HLA-B alleles for most subjects in the first cohort. Most TCR sequences were seen in very few donors, while some public TCRs were found in many individuals. A later genetic analysis associated a missense DCLRE1C variant with V-gene and J-gene trimming of TCR beta chains, and an independent cohort replicated the association. A later analysis reported that several top co-occurrence clusters appeared linked to parvovirus B19, influenza, CMV and Epstein-Barr virus. Some IMGT-functional V segments, including TRBV6-2 and TRBV6-3, could not be told apart with the 87-base-pair reads, so those segments were excluded. When HLA alleles, especially DR and DQ, strongly co-occurred, attributing TCR associations to individual alleles was difficult. In both the original and validation cohorts, the classifier was reported to diagnose cytomegalovirus status with high specificity and sensitivity. Because some donors lacked HLA typing at each locus, the association tests relied only on the typed subset. A few of the identified cytomegalovirus-associated TCR beta chains were confirmed in vitro to be specific for cytomegalovirus antigens. Linkage disequilibrium might explain the correlated functional status among segregating V segments, but an unknown experimental factor could not be ruled out. A group of highly shared sequence variants was considered likely to be a technical artifact of the sequencing pipeline.

The clonotype comes from a woman under 30 in good health and CMV-seropositive. The chain is encoded by TRBV28 joined to TRBJ2-3; 8 of the junction bases match TRBD2. Sequenced sample: PBMCs. CDR3 reads: CASRQTAGAPDTQYF. The DNA sequence is TGTGCCAGCAGACAGACAGCGGGAGCCCCAGATACGCAGTATTTT.